This TCR beta chain was identified during a study of regulatory T cells in long-lasting Graves disease. TCR beta libraries were built with iRepertoire HTBI primers and Arm-PCR of CDR3 regions. As originally analysed: Sample data revealed approximately 56 TRBV and about 15 TRBJ segments. TCRdb re-called the multiplex PCR reads through MiXCR, storing one row per CDR3 protein. The V and J calls shown here were made by TCRdb, not taken from the authors' results. This table holds approximately 400,000 distinct CDR3 sequences, less than 20% found once. Study outcomes and limitations: What was studied was peripheral blood only, and not thyroid tissue. Persistent cases of Graves' showed reduced TCR diversity relative to newly diagnosed patients.

The CDR3 spans 14 residues. Trimming pared 10 bases from V and 7 bases from J, leaving 20 bases between. Per germline, CDR1 LNHDA and CDR2 SQIVND (reference sequence). Described time point: newly diagnosed GD, antithyroid drugs for less than 3 months. The TCR library was made from RNA that had been extracted from PBMCs in TRIzol. This clonotype was counted at least ten times. What it recognizes is unknown. The genes are TRBV19 and TRBJ1-5; D unclear. Sequencing was performed on peripheral blood mononuclear cells (PBMCs), taken at new diagnosis, from a patient treated with antithyroid drugs. The sequence was collected from a female donor with Graves disease. CDR3 sequence (DNA): TGTGCCACCGGGTGGGAGGGCTCGGCGCAGCCCCAGCATTTT. Its protein product is CATGWEGSAQPQHF. Full variable domain (remainder filled in from reference TRBV19 and TRBJ1-5): DGGITQSPKYLFRKEGQNVTLSCEQNLNHDAMYWYRQDPGQGLRLIYYSQIVNDFQKGDIAEGYSVSREKKESFPLTVTSAQKNPTAFYLCATGWEGSAQPQHFGDGTRLSIL.